The entry below describes one TCR beta chain. Its target is not known. The data belong to a study of T cells in Graves' hyperthyroidism and ophthalmopathy. Study details: At the time of initial diagnosis and before any treatment, peripheral blood was collected.

Regarding the study as a whole: Ophthalmopathy was predicted by the model a median of 6.5 months ahead of onset. Most clonotypes expanded in thyroid above 0.001 were likewise present in blood.

V shed 2 bases and J shed 3 bases, with 14 bases lying between them. The germline V gene has CDR1 SEHNR and CDR2 FQNEAQ (reference sequence). This CDR3 contains 16 residues. PBMCs stemmed from over 7.5 ml fresh peripheral blood. TCR beta CDR3 regions were amplified from RNA transcripts. The HTBI set primed first-round TCR CDR3 RT-PCR. TCRdb reanalysed the multiplex PCR reads using MiXCR and keeps one entry per CDR3 protein. The table lists 650,000 to 850,000 distinct CDR3 sequences, roughly a sixth of them singletons. The rearrangement uses TRBV7-9 and TRBJ2-1; maybe TRBD1 (6 bases). The sequenced sample was blood. The TCR was taken from a woman in her fifties or sixties with Graves' hyperthyroidism that later progressed to Graves' ophthalmopathy. The CDR3 bases are TGTGCCAGCAGCTTACAAACCGGGACAAACTACAATGAGCAGTTCTTC. As protein: CASSLQTGTNYNEQFF.